A single sample is the source of the 26 T cell receptor beta chains below, sequenced in a study of response to subunit inactivated influenza vaccine (dated by TCRdb to the late 2010s). The library was made by RT-PCR. Sequencer: Illumina HiSeq 2500. TCRdb handled the public reads itself, with Q25 trimming in fastp and clone calling in MiXCR, and kept productive beta chains. Every distinct CDR3 protein forms one entry, paired with its most common genes and DNA. For this sample there are approximately 300,000 distinct CDR3 sequences; about 20% appear just once. Over 9% of the sample comes from the top ten. Sequences were derived from PBMCs from blood, sampled less than 22 months after vaccination. These receptors were obtained from a man aged 50 to 69 who received an inactivated influenza vaccine. Donor details come from another sample of the same person, matched by shared clones.

CDR3 amino acids: CASTSTLLLEQFF. CDR3 bases: TGTGCCAGCACCTCGACCCTGCTTCTTGAGCAGTTCTTC. The chain carries TRBV7-9 and TRBJ2-1; D remains ambiguous. V was cut by 7 bases and J by 9 bases, with 16 bases left in between. Germline lookup yields CDR1 SEHNR and CDR2 FQNEAQ (reference sequence). This CDR3 contains 13 residues. The whole variable domain, filled in from reference TRBV7-9 and TRBJ2-1, reads DTGVSQNPRHKITKRGQNVTFRCDPISEHNRLYWYRQTLGQGPEFLTYFQNEAQLEKSRLLSDRFSAERPKGSFSTLEIQRTEQGDSAMYLCASTSTLLLEQFFGPGTRLTVL.

This clonotype was seen ten or more times. The V call is TRBV4-2, the J call TRBJ1-6; a weak D match, TRBD1 (5 bases). The CDR3 loop spans 16 amino acids. Germline assignment: CDR1 LGHNA and CDR2 YNFKEQ. With 0 bases removed from V and 8 bases from J, the gap between germline ends came to 14 bases. The CDR3 loop is CASSQEQRRGYSPLHF. Here the CDR3 DNA reads TGTGCCAGCAGCCAAGAACAGCGGAGGGGTTATTCACCCCTCCACTTT.

The chain is built from TRBV20-1 and TRBJ2-7, with TRBD1 matching over 8 bases. This CDR3 comprises 15 residues. V lost 2 bases to trimming and J lost 0 bases; unmatched junction nucleotides: 6. Germline assignment: CDR1 DFQATT and CDR2 SNEGSKA (reference sequence). CDR3 coding DNA: TGCAGTGCTAGACCCACACAGGGGGTCTCCTACGAGCAGTACTTC. Translated, it gives CSARPTQGVSYEQYF.

V and J are TRBV4-3 and TRBJ1-3; no firm D call. V gave up 1 base and J gave up 0 bases, with 13 bases separating them. CDR1 LGHNA and CDR2 YSLEER come from the germline V gene. The CDR3 runs to 17 residues. CDR3 DNA: TGCGCCAGCAGCCAAGTGTTCGGAGCCTTCTCTGGAAACACCATATATTTT. It encodes CASSQVFGAFSGNTIYF.

A few counts support this clonotype. This sequence joins TRBV7-9 and TRBJ2-1; possible D gene TRBD2, 5 bases. Germline lookup yields CDR1 SEHNR and CDR2 FQNEAQ (reference sequence). V shed 3 bases and J shed 6 bases, with 6 bases lying between them. This CDR3 spans 12 amino acids. Here the CDR3 DNA reads TGTGCCAGCAGCTTTGAGGGCAATGAGCAGTTCTTC. This translates into CASSFEGNEQFF.

This clonotype was detected only a few times. The chain is built from TRBV5-1 and TRBJ2-3; D gene unclear. This CDR3 spans 14 amino acids. V lost 1 base and J 2 bases, leaving 8 bases between the germline ends. Germline V lookup: CDR1 SGHRS, CDR2 YFSETQ. The CDR3 DNA reads TGCGCCAGCAGCTTGAAGACTGACACAGATACGCAGTATTTT. Protein: CASSLKTDTDTQYF.

The CDR3 coding sequence is TGTGCCAGCATCCCACAATCAGGGGACGAGGGCGGCTACACCTTC. It specifies CASIPQSGDEGGYTF. The chain is built from TRBV6-7 and TRBJ1-2; D perhaps matches TRBD1 (6 bases). TRBV6-7 is reported as an ORF; its role is uncertain. Trimming took 7 bases from V and 8 from J, leaving 23 bases between them. This CDR3 spans 15 amino acids.

The genes are TRBV7-9 and TRBJ2-1; D possibly corresponds to TRBD2 (5 bases). V gave up 5 bases and J gave up 4 bases, with 18 bases separating them. The CDR3 spans 16 residues. Germline lookup yields CDR1 SEHNR and CDR2 FQNEAQ (reference sequence). This chain's CDR3 is CASSATAVEAYNEQFF. DNA of the CDR3: TGTGCCAGCAGCGCCACGGCGGTGGAGGCATACAATGAGCAGTTCTTC.

This clonotype appeared a few times. The gene calls are TRBV4-2 and TRBJ1-1; maybe TRBD1 (5 bases). The germline gives CDR1 LGHNA, CDR2 YNFKEQ. The CDR3 sequence is 15 residues long. Trimming stripped 0 bases from V and 3 bases from J, with 11 bases between. CDR3 DNA: TGTGCCAGCAGCCAAGACCTCAAGGGGTACACTGAAGCTTTCTTT. This translates into CASSQDLKGYTEAFF.

V gene TRBV10-3 combines with J gene TRBJ1-1, with 7 bases lining up with TRBD1. V shed 6 bases, J shed 0 bases, and the junction held 10 bases outside the gene matches. This CDR3 is 16 amino acids long. The V gene's germline CDR1 is ENHRY and CDR2 SYGVKD. The CDR3 region is CAISEDRADMNTEAFF. In DNA, the CDR3 is TGTGCCATCAGCGAAGACAGGGCTGATATGAACACTGAAGCTTTCTTT.

This chain connects TRBV6-5 to TRBJ2-3; 10 bases line up with TRBD2. This CDR3 comprises 17 residues. V shed 0 bases, J shed 2 bases, and the junction held 5 bases outside the gene matches. Germline CDR1 is MNHEY and CDR2 is SVGAGI. The CDR3 sequence: CASSYSSSGGYTDTQYF. The CDR3 DNA is TGTGCCAGCAGTTACTCCTCTAGCGGGGGATACACAGATACGCAGTATTTT.

V and J are TRBV7-9 and TRBJ1-1; 7 nucleotides match TRBD1. Germline CDR1 is SEHNR and CDR2 is FQNEAQ (reference sequence). The CDR3 is 15 residues long. The J segment lost 0 bases and the V segment lost 2 bases, leaving 3 bases of the junction unmatched. The CDR3 protein is CASSLLTGMNTEAFF. DNA of the CDR3: TGTGCCAGCAGCTTACTGACAGGGATGAACACTGAAGCTTTCTTT.

The table lists this clonotype with a few counts. The chain links TRBV20-1 to TRBJ2-7, with 9 bases fitting TRBD1. Germline CDR1 reads DFQATT; CDR2 reads SNEGSKA (reference sequence). CDR3 size: 15 residues. V lost 2 bases to trimming and J lost 3 bases; unmatched junction nucleotides: 8. CDR3 region: CSARPPGQGYYEQYF. DNA for the CDR3: TGCAGTGCTAGACCTCCGGGACAGGGTTACTACGAGCAGTACTTC.

The chain links TRBV29-1 to TRBJ1-1; maybe TRBD1 (5 bases). The CDR3 has 14 amino acids. V was clipped by 5 bases and J by 1 base, with 14 bases between them. Looked up from germline, CDR1 is SQVTM and CDR2 is ANQGSEA. The CDR3 nucleotides read TGCAGCGTTCACCCCCGACAGTCGAACACTGAAGCTTTCTTT. It yields the protein CSVHPRQSNTEAFF.

The gene calls are TRBV7-6 and TRBJ2-5; D is uncertain. V shed 1 base and J shed 3 bases, with 9 bases lying between them. The germline CDR1 and CDR2 sequences are SGHVS and FNYEAQ. The CDR3 consists of 14 residues. The CDR3 is CASSLGVKEETQYF. DNA for the CDR3: TGTGCCAGCAGCTTAGGGGTGAAGGAAGAGACCCAGTACTTC. Complete variable domain (other parts from reference TRBV7-6 and TRBJ2-5): GAGVSQSPRYKVTKRGQDVALRCDPISGHVSLYWYRQALGQGPEFLTYFNYEAQQDKSGLPNDRFSAERPEGSISTLTIQRTEQRDSAMYRCASSLGVKEETQYFGPGTRLLVL.

This clonotype was found a few times. This chain links TRBV7-2 with TRBJ1-3; D is undetermined. The germline CDR1 and CDR2 sequences are SGHTA and FQGNSA. CDR3 length: 17 residues. The germline V and J ends were trimmed by 0 bases and 0 bases, with 12 bases remaining between them. CDR3: CASSLAASPSSGNTIYF. The CDR3 DNA sequence: TGTGCCAGCAGCTTAGCGGCCAGCCCGAGCTCTGGAAACACCATATATTTT.

This clonotype came up a few times. The J gene is TRBJ1-4, the V gene TRBV7-9; the D is unclear. CDR1 and CDR2 (germline): SEHNR, FQNEAQ (reference sequence). Trimming pared 5 bases from V and 0 bases from J, leaving 13 bases between. This CDR3 has 16 amino acids. The CDR3 reads CASSGKWFATNEKLFF. CDR3 bases: TGTGCCAGCAGCGGGAAATGGTTTGCAACTAATGAAAAACTGTTTTTT.

The gene calls are TRBV7-9 and TRBJ2-7; D is possibly TRBD1 or TRBD2 (6 bases each). The V end was cut by 1 base, the J end by 6 bases, with 13 bases between. The CDR3 totals 14 residues. The germline V gene encodes CDR1 SEHNR and CDR2 FQNEAQ (reference sequence). In DNA form, the CDR3 reads TGTGCCAGCAGCTTAGATCCGGGGGCGAGCGAGCAGTACTTC. It specifies CASSLDPGASEQYF.

Many counts were recorded for this clonotype. The chain has TRBV7-6 and TRBJ2-5, with D possibly TRBD1 on 5 matching bases. From germline, CDR1 is SGHVS and CDR2 FNYEAQ. V was cut by 0 bases and J by 2 bases, with 7 bases left in between. This CDR3 is 14 amino acids long. CDR3 coding DNA: TGTGCCAGCAGCTTAGCCAGACAGCAAGAGACCCAGTACTTC. The encoded protein is CASSLARQQETQYF.

This clonotype has just a few counts. The chain is built from TRBV7-2 and TRBJ1-2; D is unclear. The CDR3 is 15 residues long. With 5 bases removed from V and 7 bases from J, the gap between germline ends came to 20 bases. The germline gives CDR1 SGHTA, CDR2 FQGNSA. CDR3 nucleotides: TGTGCCAGCAGCCTAGACGGACCTGGCTCTGGTGGCTACACCTTC. It specifies CASSLDGPGSGGYTF. The entire variable domain, with the rest obtained from reference TRBV7-2 and TRBJ1-2, is as follows: GAGVSQSPSNKVTEKGKDVELRCDPISGHTALYWYRQSLGQGLEFLIYFQGNSAPDKSGLPSDRFSAERTGGSVSTLTIQRTQQEDSAVYLCASSLDGPGSGGYTFGSGTRLTVV.

This sequence joins TRBV29-1 and TRBJ2-3, with D possibly called TRBD1 or TRBD2 (5 bases each). V was pared by 7 bases and J by 1 base, with 12 bases between. The CDR3 extends over 13 amino acids. Germline V gives CDR1 SQVTM, CDR2 ANQGSEA. CDR3 loop: CSADVGGTDTQYF. CDR3 DNA sequence: TGCAGCGCCGATGTGGGGGGCACAGATACGCAGTATTTT.

This clonotype was seen more than once but under ten times. The CDR3: CASSKSGELFF. In nucleotides, the CDR3 is TGTGCCAGCTCCAAGTCCGGGGAGCTGTTTTTT. The chain is built from TRBV12-3 or TRBV12-4 and TRBJ2-2, with no clear D. The CDR3 runs 11 residues. V dropped 8 bases and J dropped 6 bases, with 7 bases sitting between them.

In DNA, the CDR3 is TGTGCCAGCAGCTCCTTTCTCGCGGGGGGTTACAATGAGCAGTTCTTC. Its protein product is CASSSFLAGGYNEQFF. This chain joins TRBV11-2 and TRBJ2-1; TRBD2 agrees at 8 bases. Germline-derived CDR1 and CDR2 are SGHAT and FQNNGV. The CDR3 has 16 amino acids. Trimming removed 4 bases from V and 4 bases from J; junction bases left unmatched: 9.

V and J are TRBV3-1 and TRBJ2-7; no reliable D call. Trimming removed 3 bases from V and 4 bases from J, with 13 bases in between. Germline CDR1 is LGHDT and CDR2 is YNNKEL (reference sequence). The CDR3 runs 14 residues. The chain's CDR3 is CASSQAGGAYEQYF. The CDR3 bases are TGTGCCAGCAGCCAGGCCGGTGGCGCGTACGAGCAGTACTTC.

The gene calls are TRBV18 and TRBJ1-2; no clear D gene. The V and J ends lost 3 bases and 3 bases respectively, with 11 bases between them. This CDR3 is 14 amino acids long. Per germline, CDR1 KGHSH and CDR2 LQKENI. This CDR3 is CASSPNSNYYGYTF. The CDR3 DNA is TGTGCCAGCTCACCCAACAGCAACTACTATGGCTACACCTTC.

There are a few counts of this clonotype. The chain combines TRBV19 with TRBJ1-5; no clear D gene. The V gene lost 0 bases and the J gene lost 0 bases, with 9 bases spanning the gap. The germline CDR1 and CDR2 sequences are LNHDA and SQIVND (reference sequence). The CDR3 covers 16 residues. In DNA, the CDR3 is TGTGCCAGTAGTATAGATGCGCCCTATAGCAATCAGCCCCAGCATTTT. It translates to CASSIDAPYSNQPQHF.